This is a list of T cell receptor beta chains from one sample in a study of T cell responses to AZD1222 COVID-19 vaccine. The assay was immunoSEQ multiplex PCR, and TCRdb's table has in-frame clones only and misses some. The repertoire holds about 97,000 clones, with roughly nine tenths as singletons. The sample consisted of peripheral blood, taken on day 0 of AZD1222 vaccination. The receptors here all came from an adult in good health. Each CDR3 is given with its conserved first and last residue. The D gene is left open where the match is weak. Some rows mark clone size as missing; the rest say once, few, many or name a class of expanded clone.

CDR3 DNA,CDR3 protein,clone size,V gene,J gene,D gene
TGTGCCAGCAGCTTAGCGTTGGGCAGGGGCGAGGAGACCCAGTACTTC,CASSLALGRGEETQYF,NA,TRBV11-1,TRBJ2-5,NA
TGTGCCACCAGCAGAGATGGGGGGGTTGGAAACACCATATATTTT,CATSRDGGVGNTIYF,NA,TRBV15,TRBJ1-3,NA
TGTGCCAGCAGCAGAGACGGTTATGGCTACACCTTC,CASSRDGYGYTF,NA,TRBV9,TRBJ1-2,NA
TGTGCTAGCAGGGCCTCAGGCGGGAGCCATCGGACCGGGGAGCTGTTTTTT,CASRASGGSHRTGELFF,NA,TRBV7-7,TRBJ2-2,TRBD2
TGTGCCAGCAGTTCCAACGGGCAACACAATGAGCAGTTCTTC,CASSSNGQHNEQFF,few,TRBV6-5,TRBJ2-1,NA
TGTGCCAGCAAAGCAAAAGGCGGAAACACTGAAGCTTTCTTT,CASKAKGGNTEAFF,NA,TRBV27,TRBJ1-1,NA
TGTGCCAGCAGTTACAACTACAGGGGCTCCTACGAGCAGTACTTC,CASSYNYRGSYEQYF,NA,TRBV6-5,TRBJ2-7,TRBD1
TGTGCCAGTAGTATTAGACAGCAAGAGACCCAGTACTTC,CASSIRQQETQYF,NA,TRBV19,TRBJ2-5,NA
TGTGCCATCAGTGGAGTCTCCGCCCCTCAAAGTGCGGGCTACACCTTC,CAISGVSAPQSAGYTF,NA,TRBV10-3,TRBJ1-2,NA
TGTGCCAGTAGTATAGAGGCAGCGGAAGAGACCCAGTACTTC,CASSIEAAEETQYF,NA,TRBV19,TRBJ2-5,NA
TGCGCCAGCAGCCTCGGGGGACACTACAATGAGCAGTTCTTC,CASSLGGHYNEQFF,once,TRBV10-1,TRBJ2-1,NA
TGTGCCACCAGCAGAGTTCCCCCAGGGAGGTATGGCTACACCTTC,CATSRVPPGRYGYTF,NA,TRBV15,TRBJ1-2,NA
TGTGCTAGCAGCTTAGACATAGCCCAGCGGAATGAGCAGTTCTTC,CASSLDIAQRNEQFF,NA,TRBV7-7,TRBJ2-1,NA
TGCGCCAGCAGCCCGACAGGGCCTGCAACTAATGAAAAACTGTTTTTT,CASSPTGPATNEKLFF,NA,TRBV5-1,TRBJ1-4,TRBD1
TGTGCCAGCGGAGGGGGACGGAGAAATGAAAAACTGTTTTTT,CASGGGRRNEKLFF,NA,TRBV27,TRBJ1-4,NA
TGTGCCATCAGTGATGGGGCAGGGGCCAACGTCCTGACTTTC,CAISDGAGANVLTF,NA,TRBV10-3,TRBJ2-6,NA
TGTGCCAGCAGAGAACAGGGACACTCCTACAATGAGCAGTTCTTC,CASREQGHSYNEQFF,NA,TRBV2,TRBJ2-1,NA
TGTGCCAGCAGTTACCTGGACAGGGGACAAGAGACCCAGTACTTC,CASSYLDRGQETQYF,NA,TRBV6-5,TRBJ2-5,TRBD1
TGTGCCAGCAGCGCACGGGACAGGGGGAGGCCCCCTCGTGGCTACACCTTC,CASSARDRGRPPRGYTF,NA,TRBV7-2,TRBJ1-2,TRBD1
TGTGCCAGCAGCCGTGAAGGATCAGGAAACACCATATATTTT,CASSREGSGNTIYF,NA,TRBV3-1/TRBV3-2,TRBJ1-3,NA
TGTGCCAGCAGCTTGACCCAAGAGACCCAGTACTTC,CASSLTQETQYF,NA,TRBV5-8,TRBJ2-5,NA
TGTGCCAGCAGTGAACAGCCAAATTCACCCCTCCACTTT,CASSEQPNSPLHF,NA,TRBV2,TRBJ1-6,NA
TGTGCCAGCAGCTTAGACCGGTCCGCTGGCTACACCTTC,CASSLDRSAGYTF,NA,TRBV7-2,TRBJ1-2,NA
TGTGCCAGCAGCTTCTCGACGACAGATACGCAGTATTTT,CASSFSTTDTQYF,NA,TRBV11-3,TRBJ2-3,NA
TGTGCCAGCTCACCGGACCATCGGGACTATGGCTACACCTTC,CASSPDHRDYGYTF,NA,TRBV18,TRBJ1-2,NA
TGTGCCAGCAGCTGGGGACTAGCGTTCGACAATGAGCAGTTCTTC,CASSWGLAFDNEQFF,NA,TRBV7-2,TRBJ2-1,TRBD2
TGTGCCAGCAGTTCGACCGAGAACACTGAAGCTTTCTTT,CASSSTENTEAFF,NA,TRBV27,TRBJ1-1,NA
TGTGCCAGCAGCCAGGCACGGGGGAGCTATGGCTACACCTTC,CASSQARGSYGYTF,NA,TRBV11-2,TRBJ1-2,NA
TGCAGTGCTAGTAGGCCCCCAATGGAAAAACTGTTTTTT,CSASRPPMEKLFF,NA,TRBV20-1,TRBJ1-4,NA
TGTGCCAGCAGCCCCTCCCAGGGGGCCGGCAATCAGCCCCAGCATTTT,CASSPSQGAGNQPQHF,once,TRBV3-1/TRBV3-2,TRBJ1-5,TRBD1
TGCGCCAGCAGCTTGGCAGCGGGGGGGCCCGATGAGCAGTTCTTC,CASSLAAGGPDEQFF,NA,TRBV5-1,TRBJ2-1,TRBD2
TGCGCCAGCAGCTTGGGGGGCAGTGAAGGACAGCCCCAGCATTTT,CASSLGGSEGQPQHF,NA,TRBV5-1,TRBJ1-5,NA
TGCGCCAGCAGCTTGCAGGGCGGGGGGGGGTCCTACGAGCAGTACTTC,CASSLQGGGGSYEQYF,NA,TRBV5-1,TRBJ2-7,TRBD2
TGTGCCAGCCAGGGGGAAGCGAACACCGGGGAGCTGTTTTTT,CASQGEANTGELFF,once,TRBV6-5,TRBJ2-2,TRBD1
TGCGCCAGCAGCCAGCGGGACTATGGCTACACCTTC,CASSQRDYGYTF,NA,TRBV4-3,TRBJ1-2,NA
TGTGCCAGCAGTCCAGGGGGCGGGAAGACCCAGTACTTC,CASSPGGGKTQYF,NA,TRBV14,TRBJ2-5,TRBD1
TGTGCCAGCAGCCAAGGACCCGACAGGGGAAACTATGGCTACACCTTC,CASSQGPDRGNYGYTF,once,TRBV3-1/TRBV3-2,TRBJ1-2,TRBD1